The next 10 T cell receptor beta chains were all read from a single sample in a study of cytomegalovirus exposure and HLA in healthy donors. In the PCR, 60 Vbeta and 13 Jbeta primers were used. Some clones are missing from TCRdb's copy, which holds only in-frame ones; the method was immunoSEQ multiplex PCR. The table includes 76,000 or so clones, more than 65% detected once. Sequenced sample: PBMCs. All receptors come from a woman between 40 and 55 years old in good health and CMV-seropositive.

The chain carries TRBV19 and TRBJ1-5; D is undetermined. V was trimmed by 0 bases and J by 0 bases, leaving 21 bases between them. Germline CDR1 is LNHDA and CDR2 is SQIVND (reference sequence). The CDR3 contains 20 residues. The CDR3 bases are TGTGCCAGTAGTATAGATTTTGTCGGGTTAGGAACTTATAGCAATCAGCCCCAGCATTTT. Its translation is CASSIDFVGLGTYSNQPQHF.

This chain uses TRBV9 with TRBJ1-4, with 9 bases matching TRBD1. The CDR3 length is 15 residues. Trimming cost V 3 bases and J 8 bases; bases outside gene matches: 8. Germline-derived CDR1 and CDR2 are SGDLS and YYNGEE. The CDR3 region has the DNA TGTGCCAGCAGCGGGTTGGGACAGGGCTGGGAAAAACTGTTTTTT. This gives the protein CASSGLGQGWEKLFF.

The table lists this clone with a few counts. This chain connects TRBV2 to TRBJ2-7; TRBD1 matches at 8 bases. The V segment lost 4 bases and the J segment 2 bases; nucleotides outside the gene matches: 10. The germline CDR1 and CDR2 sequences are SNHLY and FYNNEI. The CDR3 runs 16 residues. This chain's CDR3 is CASSGEKWTGPYEQYF. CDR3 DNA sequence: TGTGCCAGCAGTGGGGAAAAGTGGACAGGGCCCTACGAGCAGTACTTC.

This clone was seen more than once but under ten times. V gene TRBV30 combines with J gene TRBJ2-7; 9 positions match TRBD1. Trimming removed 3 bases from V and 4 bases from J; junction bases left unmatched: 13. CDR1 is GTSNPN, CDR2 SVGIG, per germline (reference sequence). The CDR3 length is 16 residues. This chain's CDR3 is CAWSGHSGQGLYEQYF. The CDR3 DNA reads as TGTGCCTGGAGCGGACACTCGGGACAGGGTCTGTACGAGCAGTACTTC.

CDR3 sequence (DNA): TGTGCCAGCAGTCACCTGGACAGGTCCGCCGAGCAGTACTTC. Translated, it gives CASSHLDRSAEQYF. The chain uses TRBV7-8 and TRBJ2-7; the match to TRBD1 covers 7 bases. Germline loops: CDR1 SGHVS, CDR2 FQNEAQ. V trimming: 6 bases; J trimming: 6 bases; junction bases outside the gene matches: 11. CDR3 length equals 14 residues. Looking up the rest from reference TRBV7-8 and TRBJ2-7 gives the full variable domain: GAGVSQSPRYKVAKRGQDVALRCDPISGHVSLFWYQQALGQGPEFLTYFQNEAQLDKSGLPSDRFFAERPEGSVSTLKIQRTQQEDSAVYLCASSHLDRSAEQYFGPGTRLTVT.

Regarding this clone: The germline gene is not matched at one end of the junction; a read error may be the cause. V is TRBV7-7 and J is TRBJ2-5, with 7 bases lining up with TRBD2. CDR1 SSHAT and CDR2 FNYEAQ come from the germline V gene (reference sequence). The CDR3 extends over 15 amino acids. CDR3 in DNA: TGTGCTAGCAGCGCCACCTTCGGGGGAGGGGAGACCCAGTACTTC. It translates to CASSATFGGGETQYF.

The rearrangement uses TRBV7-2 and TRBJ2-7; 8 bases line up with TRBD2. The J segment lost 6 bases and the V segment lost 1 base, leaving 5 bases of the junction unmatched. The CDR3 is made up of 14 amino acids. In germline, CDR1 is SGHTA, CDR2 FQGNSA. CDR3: CASSLGLARPEQYF. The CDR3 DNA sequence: TGTGCCAGCAGCTTAGGACTAGCGAGACCCGAGCAGTACTTC.

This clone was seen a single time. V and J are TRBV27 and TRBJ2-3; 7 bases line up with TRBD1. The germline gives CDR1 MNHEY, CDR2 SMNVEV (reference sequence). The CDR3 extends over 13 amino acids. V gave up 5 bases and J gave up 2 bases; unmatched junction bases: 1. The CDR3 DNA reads TGTGCCAGCAGTGGACAGGTCACAGATACGCAGTATTTT. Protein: CASSGQVTDTQYF.

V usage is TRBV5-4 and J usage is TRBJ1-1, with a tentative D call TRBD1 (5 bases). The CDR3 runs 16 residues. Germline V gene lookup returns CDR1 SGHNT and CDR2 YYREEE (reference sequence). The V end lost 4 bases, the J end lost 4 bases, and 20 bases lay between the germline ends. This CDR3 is CASSPRVGGWGTEAFF. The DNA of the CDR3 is TGTGCCAGCAGCCCCCGGGTGGGGGGATGGGGCACTGAAGCTTTCTTT.

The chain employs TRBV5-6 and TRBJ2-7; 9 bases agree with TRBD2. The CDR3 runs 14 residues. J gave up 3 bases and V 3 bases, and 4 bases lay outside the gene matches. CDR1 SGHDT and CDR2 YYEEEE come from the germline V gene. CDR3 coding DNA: TGTGCCAGCAGCTCCCAGACTAGCGGCTACGAGCAGTACTTC. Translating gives CASSSQTSGYEQYF.